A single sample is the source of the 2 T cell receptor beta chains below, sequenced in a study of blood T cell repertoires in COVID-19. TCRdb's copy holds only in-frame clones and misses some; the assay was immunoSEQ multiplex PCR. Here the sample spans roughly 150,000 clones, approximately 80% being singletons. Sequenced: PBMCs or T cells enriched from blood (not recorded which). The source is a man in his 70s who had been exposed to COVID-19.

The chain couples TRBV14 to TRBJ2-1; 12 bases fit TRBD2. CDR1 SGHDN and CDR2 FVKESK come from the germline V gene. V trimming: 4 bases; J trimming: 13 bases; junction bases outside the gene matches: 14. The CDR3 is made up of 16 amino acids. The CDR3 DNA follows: TGTGCCAGCAGCCCGCCCCTAGCGGGAGGGCCGAGAAGACAGTTCTTC. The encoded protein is CASSPPLAGGPRRQFF.

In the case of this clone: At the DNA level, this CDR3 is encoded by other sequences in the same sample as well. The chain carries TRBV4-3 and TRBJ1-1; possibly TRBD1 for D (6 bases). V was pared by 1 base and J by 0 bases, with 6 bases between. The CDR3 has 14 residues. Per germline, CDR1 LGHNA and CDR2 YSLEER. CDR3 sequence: CASSQGGLNTEAFF. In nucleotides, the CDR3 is TGCGCCAGCAGCCAAGGGGGGCTGAACACTGAAGCTTTCTTT.